This is a list of T cell receptor beta chains from one sample in a study of T cell changes during pregnancy in multiple sclerosis. TCRdb keeps only in-frame clones here, not all; method: immunoSEQ multiplex PCR. The sample consists of tens of thousands of clones, about nine tenths of them appearing once. Sequencing was performed on peripheral blood, taken after pregnancy. The receptors come from a female donor in good health, enrolled as a control in a pregnancy study. CDR3s include the opening cysteine and the closing phenylalanine or tryptophan. A D gene is named only where the DNA matches it firmly. Not all rows give a size; the values are once, few, many and, for expanded clones, a class.

d_call	v_call	clone_size	cdr3_length	j_call	cdr3_aa	cdr3_nt
TRBD2	TRBV7-6	NA	18	TRBJ2-7	CASSLAPGLAGVSYEQYF	TGTGCCAGCAGCTTAGCGCCCGGACTAGCGGGAGTATCCTACGAGCAGTACTTC
TRBD1	TRBV5-1	few	14	TRBJ1-6	CASRRDRENSPLHF	TGCGCCAGCAGGAGGGACAGGGAGAATTCACCCCTCCACTTT
NA	TRBV6-5	NA	13	TRBJ1-5	CASSLISNQPQHF	TGTGCCAGCAGTCTAATTAGCAATCAGCCCCAGCATTTT
TRBD2	TRBV7-8	NA	18	TRBJ2-3	CASSSQLAGAGGTDTQYF	TGTGCCAGCAGCTCCCAGCTAGCGGGTGCCGGGGGCACAGATACGCAGTATTTT
TRBD1	TRBV5-6	NA	17	TRBJ1-5	CASSRGQGANSNQPQHF	TGTGCCAGCAGCAGGGGACAGGGGGCGAATAGCAATCAGCCCCAGCATTTT
NA	TRBV5-8	NA	14	TRBJ1-1	CASSWGTSNTEAFF	TGTGCCAGCAGCTGGGGGACATCGAACACTGAAGCTTTCTTT
NA	TRBV10-3	NA	14	TRBJ2-5	CATTGEADTETQYF	TGTGCCACAACGGGAGAGGCGGACACGGAGACCCAGTACTTC
TRBD2	TRBV6-4	NA	15	TRBJ2-1	CASRLTSGNYNEQFF	TGTGCCAGCAGGCTGACTAGCGGGAACTACAATGAGCAGTTCTTC
NA	TRBV11-3	NA	15	TRBJ1-2	CASSLDPGTNYGYTF	TGTGCCAGCAGCTTAGATCCTGGCACCAACTATGGCTACACCTTC
NA	TRBV15	NA	16	TRBJ2-3	CATSRVSGDPTDTQYF	TGTGCCACCAGCAGAGTTTCGGGGGACCCCACAGATACGCAGTATTTT
TRBD1	TRBV5-1	NA	14	TRBJ1-5	CASSLTGSNQPQHF	TGCGCCAGCAGCCTGACAGGGAGCAATCAGCCCCAGCATTTT
TRBD2	TRBV4-1	NA	15	TRBJ2-7	CASSPLAGILYEQYF	TGCGCCAGCAGCCCTCTAGCGGGGATACTCTACGAGCAGTACTTC
TRBD1	TRBV7-2	once	15	TRBJ1-1	CASSLEAGQWTEAFF	TGTGCCAGCAGCTTAGAGGCGGGACAGTGGACTGAAGCTTTCTTT
NA	TRBV6-6	NA	13	TRBJ2-7	CASSYQATYEQYF	TGTGCCAGCAGTTACCAAGCCACCTACGAGCAGTACTTC
NA	TRBV30	few	14	TRBJ1-5	CAWTPRGKGQPQHF	TGTGCCTGGACCCCAAGGGGTAAGGGGCAGCCCCAGCATTTT
TRBD1	TRBV19	NA	16	TRBJ1-4	CASCTGQGAPGEKLFF	TGTGCCTCTTGTACGGGACAGGGGGCGCCGGGTGAAAAACTGTTTTTT
TRBD2	TRBV18	NA	14	TRBJ2-7	CASSREGGPYEQYF	TGTGCCAGCTCCCGGGAGGGGGGGCCCTACGAGCAGTACTTC
TRBD2	TRBV7-2	NA	16	TRBJ2-2	CASSLAVGGFTGELFF	TGTGCCAGCAGCTTAGCGGTGGGGGGGTTCACCGGGGAGCTGTTTTTT
NA	TRBV5-4	NA	14	TRBJ1-3	CASSLATEGNTIYF	TGTGCCAGCAGCTTGGCGACAGAGGGAAACACCATATATTTT
TRBD2	TRBV7-2	NA	16	TRBJ2-1	CASSLIGAGDYNEQFF	TGTGCCAGCAGCTTAATCGGGGCGGGGGACTACAATGAGCAGTTCTTC
TRBD2	TRBV5-6	NA	14	TRBJ2-1	CASSGGGASNEQFF	TGTGCCAGCAGCGGCGGGGGGGCGAGCAATGAGCAGTTCTTC
NA	TRBV5-8	NA	17	TRBJ1-5	CASSPAWGLIGNQPQHF	TGTGCCAGCAGCCCGGCGTGGGGGCTAATAGGCAATCAGCCCCAGCATTTT
NA	TRBV27	once	14	TRBJ2-3	CASSLEQPTDTQYF	TGTGCCAGCAGTTTGGAACAGCCAACAGATACGCAGTATTTT
TRBD2	TRBV7-2	NA	15	TRBJ2-7	CASSSQSGSSHEQYF	TGTGCCAGCAGCTCCCAGAGCGGGAGCTCCCACGAGCAGTACTTC
TRBD2	TRBV29-1	NA	14	TRBJ2-1	CSVRIAGGPGEQFF	TGCAGCGTGCGGATCGCGGGGGGGCCGGGTGAGCAGTTCTTC
NA	TRBV6-4	NA	16	TRBJ2-3	CASSAINGGAPDTQYF	TGTGCCAGCAGCGCGATCAATGGCGGGGCCCCAGATACGCAGTATTTT
TRBD1	TRBV7-9	NA	15	TRBJ2-7	CASSLRGTEAYEQYF	TGTGCCAGCAGCTTAAGGGGGACAGAAGCCTACGAGCAGTACTTC
NA	TRBV6-6	NA	14	TRBJ2-2	CASSATGDTGELFF	TGTGCCAGCAGTGCCACAGGAGATACCGGGGAGCTGTTTTTT
NA	TRBV10-3	NA	15	TRBJ1-2	CAISESSQANYGYTF	TGTGCCATCAGTGAGTCGAGTCAGGCAAACTATGGCTACACCTTC
TRBD2	TRBV5-4	NA	15	TRBJ2-7	CASSPGEGRSYEQYF	TGTGCCAGCAGCCCCGGGGAGGGGCGCTCCTACGAGCAGTACTTC
NA	TRBV2	NA	13	TRBJ1-3	CARGREAGNTIYF	TGTGCCAGGGGCAGGGAAGCTGGAAACACCATATATTTT
TRBD1	TRBV9	NA	18	TRBJ2-6	CASSASSTGGSGANVLTF	TGTGCCAGCAGCGCGTCCTCTACAGGGGGCTCTGGGGCCAACGTCCTGACTTTC
NA	TRBV27	NA	15	TRBJ1-2	CASRGVGRDSGGYTF	TGTGCCAGCAGAGGAGTGGGCCGGGACTCGGGGGGCTACACCTTC
NA	TRBV27	NA	14	TRBJ2-7	CASSPSGRSYEQYF	TGTGCCAGCAGTCCAAGCGGTCGCTCCTACGAGCAGTACTTC
TRBD1	TRBV30	once	17	TRBJ1-2	CAWSVHILDRELYGYTF	TGTGCCTGGAGTGTACACATCCTGGACAGGGAACTCTATGGCTACACCTTC
TRBD1	TRBV27	NA	15	TRBJ2-7	CASSYKRTGSYEQYF	TGTGCCAGCAGCTATAAACGGACAGGGTCCTACGAGCAGTACTTC
NA	TRBV30	few	13	TRBJ1-1	CAWSSGMNTEAFF	TGTGCCTGGAGTTCGGGGATGAACACTGAAGCTTTCTTT
NA	TRBV13	NA	12	TRBJ2-1	CASRPQDNEQFF	TGTGCCAGCAGACCTCAGGACAATGAGCAGTTCTTC
NA	TRBV5-1	NA	14	TRBJ2-1	CASRRDASYNEQFF	TGCGCCAGCAGGCGGGACGCTTCCTACAATGAGCAGTTCTTC
TRBD2	TRBV7-2	NA	15	TRBJ2-1	CASSLVAGAYNEQFF	TGTGCCAGCAGCTTAGTAGCGGGGGCGTACAATGAGCAGTTCTTC
TRBD1	TRBV29-1	NA	15	TRBJ2-2	CSVDGRAGGTGELFF	TGCAGCGTTGACGGGCGAGCAGGGGGAACCGGGGAGCTGTTTTTT